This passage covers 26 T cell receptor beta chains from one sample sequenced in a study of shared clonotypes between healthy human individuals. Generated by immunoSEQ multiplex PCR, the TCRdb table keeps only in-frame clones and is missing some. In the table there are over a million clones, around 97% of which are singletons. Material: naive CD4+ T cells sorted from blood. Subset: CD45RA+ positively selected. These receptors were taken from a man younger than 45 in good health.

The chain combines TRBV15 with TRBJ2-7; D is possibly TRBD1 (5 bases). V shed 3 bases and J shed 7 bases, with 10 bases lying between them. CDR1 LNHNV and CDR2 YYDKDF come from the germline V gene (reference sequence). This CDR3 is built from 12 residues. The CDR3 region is CATSRLQEEQYF. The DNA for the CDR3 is TGTGCCACCAGCAGGTTACAGGAGGAGCAGTACTTC.

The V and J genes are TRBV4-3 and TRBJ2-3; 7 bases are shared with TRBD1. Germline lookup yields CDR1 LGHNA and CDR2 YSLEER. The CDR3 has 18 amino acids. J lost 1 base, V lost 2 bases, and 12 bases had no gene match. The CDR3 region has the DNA TGCGCCAGCAGCCAACACCCGGGACAGCCAATTGGCACAGATACGCAGTATTTT. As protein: CASSQHPGQPIGTDTQYF.

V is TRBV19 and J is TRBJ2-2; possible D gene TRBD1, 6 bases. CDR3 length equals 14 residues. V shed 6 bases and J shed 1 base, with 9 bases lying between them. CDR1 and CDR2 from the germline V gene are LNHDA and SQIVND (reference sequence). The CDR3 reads CASRRTVNTGELFF. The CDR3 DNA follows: TGTGCCAGTAGGAGGACAGTGAACACCGGGGAGCTGTTTTTT.

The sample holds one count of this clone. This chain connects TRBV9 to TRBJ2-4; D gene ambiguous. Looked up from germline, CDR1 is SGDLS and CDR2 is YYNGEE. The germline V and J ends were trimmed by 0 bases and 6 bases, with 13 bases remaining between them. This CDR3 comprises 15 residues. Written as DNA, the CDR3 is TGTGCCAGCAGCGTAGATTCGAGACTTATAAACATTCAGTACTTC. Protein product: CASSVDSRLINIQYF. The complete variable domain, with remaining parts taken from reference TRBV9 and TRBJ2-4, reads DSGVTQTPKHLITATGQRVTLRCSPRSGDLSVYWYQQSLDQGLQFLIQYYNGEERAKGNILERFSAQQFPDLHSELNLSSLELGDSALYFCASSVDSRLINIQYFGAGTRLSVL.

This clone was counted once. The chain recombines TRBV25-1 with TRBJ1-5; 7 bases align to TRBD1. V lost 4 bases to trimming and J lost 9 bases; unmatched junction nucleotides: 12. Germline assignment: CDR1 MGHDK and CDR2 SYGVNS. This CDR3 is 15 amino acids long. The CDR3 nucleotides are TGTGCCAGCAGTGGCCAAGACAGGGCGCGCAGGCCCCAGCATTTT. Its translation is CASSGQDRARRPQHF.

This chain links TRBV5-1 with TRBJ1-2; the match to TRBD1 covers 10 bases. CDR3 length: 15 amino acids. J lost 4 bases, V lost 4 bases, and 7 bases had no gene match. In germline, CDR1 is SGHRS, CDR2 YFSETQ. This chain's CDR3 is CASSRARDRGYGYTF. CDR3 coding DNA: TGCGCCAGCAGCCGCGCCCGGGACAGGGGCTATGGCTACACCTTC.

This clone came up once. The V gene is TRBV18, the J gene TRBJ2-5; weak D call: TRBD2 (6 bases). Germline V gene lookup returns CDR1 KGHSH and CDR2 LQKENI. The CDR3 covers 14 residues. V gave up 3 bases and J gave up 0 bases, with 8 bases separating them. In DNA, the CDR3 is TGTGCCAGCTCACCCGCGGGGAACCAAGAGACCCAGTACTTC. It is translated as CASSPAGNQETQYF.

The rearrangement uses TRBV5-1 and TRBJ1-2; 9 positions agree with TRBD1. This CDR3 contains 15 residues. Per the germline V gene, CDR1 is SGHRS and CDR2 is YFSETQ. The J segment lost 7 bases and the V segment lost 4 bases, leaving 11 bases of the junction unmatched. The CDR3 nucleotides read TGCGCCAGCAGCCCGGACCCCGGGACAGGGTCTGGCTACACCTTC. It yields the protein CASSPDPGTGSGYTF. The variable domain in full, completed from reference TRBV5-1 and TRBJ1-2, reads KAGVTQTPRYLIKTRGQQVTLSCSPISGHRSVSWYQQTPGQGLQFLFEYFSETQRNKGNFPGRFSGRQFSNSRSEMNVSTLELGDSALYLCASSPDPGTGSGYTFGSGTRLTVV.

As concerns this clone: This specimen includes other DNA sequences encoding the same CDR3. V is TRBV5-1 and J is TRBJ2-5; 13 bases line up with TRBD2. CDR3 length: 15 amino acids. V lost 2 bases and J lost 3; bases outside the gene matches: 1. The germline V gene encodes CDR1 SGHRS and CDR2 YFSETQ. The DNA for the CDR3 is TGCGCCAGCAGCTTTGGACTAGCGGGAGAAGAGACCCAGTACTTC. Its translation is CASSFGLAGEETQYF.

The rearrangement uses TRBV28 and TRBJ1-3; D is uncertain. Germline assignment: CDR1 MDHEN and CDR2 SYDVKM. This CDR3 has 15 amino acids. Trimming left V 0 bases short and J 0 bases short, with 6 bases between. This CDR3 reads CASSLWENSGNTIYF. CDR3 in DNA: TGTGCCAGCAGTTTATGGGAAAACTCTGGAAACACCATATATTTT.

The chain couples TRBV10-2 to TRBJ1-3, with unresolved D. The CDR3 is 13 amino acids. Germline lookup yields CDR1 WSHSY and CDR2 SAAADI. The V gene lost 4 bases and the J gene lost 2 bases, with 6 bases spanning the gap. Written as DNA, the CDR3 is TGCGCCAGCAGTGGATCGGCTGGAAACACCATATATTTT. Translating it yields CASSGSAGNTIYF.

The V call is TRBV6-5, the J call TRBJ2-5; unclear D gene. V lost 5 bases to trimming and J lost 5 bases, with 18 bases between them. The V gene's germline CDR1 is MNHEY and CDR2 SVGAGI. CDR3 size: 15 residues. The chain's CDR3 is CASSRLPSPLETQYF. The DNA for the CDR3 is TGTGCCAGCAGTCGACTCCCCAGCCCGCTGGAGACCCAGTACTTC.

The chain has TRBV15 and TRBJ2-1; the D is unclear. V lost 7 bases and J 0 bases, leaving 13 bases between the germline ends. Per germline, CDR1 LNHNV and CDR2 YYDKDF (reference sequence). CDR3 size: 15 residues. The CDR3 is CATTPMQGSYNEQFF. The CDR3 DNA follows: TGTGCCACCACCCCTATGCAAGGCTCCTACAATGAGCAGTTCTTC.

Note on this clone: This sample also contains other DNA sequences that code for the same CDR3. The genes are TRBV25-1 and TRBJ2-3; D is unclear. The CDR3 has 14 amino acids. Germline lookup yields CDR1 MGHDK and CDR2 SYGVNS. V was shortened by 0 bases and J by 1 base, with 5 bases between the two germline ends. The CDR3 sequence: CASSEYRGTDTQYF. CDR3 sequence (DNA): TGTGCCAGCAGTGAATATAGGGGCACAGATACGCAGTATTTT.

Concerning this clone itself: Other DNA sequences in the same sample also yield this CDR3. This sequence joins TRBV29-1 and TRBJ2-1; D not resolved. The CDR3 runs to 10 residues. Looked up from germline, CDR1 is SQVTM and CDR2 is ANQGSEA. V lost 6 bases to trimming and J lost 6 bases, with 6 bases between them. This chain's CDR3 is CSVGSNEQFF. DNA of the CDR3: TGCAGCGTAGGTTCCAATGAGCAGTTCTTC.

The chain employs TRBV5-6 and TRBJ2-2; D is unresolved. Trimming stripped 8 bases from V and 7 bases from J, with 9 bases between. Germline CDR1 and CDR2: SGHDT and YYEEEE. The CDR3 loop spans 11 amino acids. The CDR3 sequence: CASMKSGELFF. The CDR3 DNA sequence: TGTGCCAGTATGAAAAGCGGGGAGCTGTTTTTT.

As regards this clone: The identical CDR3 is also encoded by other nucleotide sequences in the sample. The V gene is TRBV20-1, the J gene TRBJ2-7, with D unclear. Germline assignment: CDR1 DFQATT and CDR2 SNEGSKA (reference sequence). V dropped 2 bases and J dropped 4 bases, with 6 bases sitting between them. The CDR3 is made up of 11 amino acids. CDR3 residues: CSARLRYEQYF. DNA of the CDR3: TGCAGTGCTAGACTGCGGTACGAGCAGTACTTC.

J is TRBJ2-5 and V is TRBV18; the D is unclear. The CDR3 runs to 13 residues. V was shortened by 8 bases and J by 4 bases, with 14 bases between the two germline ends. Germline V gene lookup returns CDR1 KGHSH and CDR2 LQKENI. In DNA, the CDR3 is TGTGCCAGCCGGTTTTCTATAGGAGAGACCCAGTACTTC. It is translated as CASRFSIGETQYF.

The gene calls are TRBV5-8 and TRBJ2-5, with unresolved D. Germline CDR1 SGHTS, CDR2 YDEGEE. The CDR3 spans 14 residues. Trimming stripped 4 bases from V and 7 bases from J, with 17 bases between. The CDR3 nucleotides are TGTGCCAGCAGCCTCGGAGAGCGCGTTTTGACCCAGTACTTC. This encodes CASSLGERVLTQYF.

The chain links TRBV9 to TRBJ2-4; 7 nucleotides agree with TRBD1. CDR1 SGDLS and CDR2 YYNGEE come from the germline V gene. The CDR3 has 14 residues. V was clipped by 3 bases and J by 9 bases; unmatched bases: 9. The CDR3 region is CASSAWDSGGIQYF. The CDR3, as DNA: TGTGCCAGCAGCGCATGGGACAGCGGCGGCATTCAGTACTTC.

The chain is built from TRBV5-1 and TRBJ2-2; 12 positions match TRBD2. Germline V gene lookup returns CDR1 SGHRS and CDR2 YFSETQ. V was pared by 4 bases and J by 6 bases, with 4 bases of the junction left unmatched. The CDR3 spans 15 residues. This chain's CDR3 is CASSRTSGRPGELFF. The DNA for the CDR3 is TGCGCCAGCAGCAGAACTAGCGGGAGGCCCGGGGAGCTGTTTTTT.

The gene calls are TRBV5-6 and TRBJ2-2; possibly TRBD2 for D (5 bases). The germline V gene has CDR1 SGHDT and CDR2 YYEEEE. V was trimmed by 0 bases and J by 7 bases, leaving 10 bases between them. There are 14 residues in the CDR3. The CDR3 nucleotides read TGTGCCAGCAGCTTGGCCGTCGGGGACGGGGAGCTGTTTTTT. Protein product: CASSLAVGDGELFF.

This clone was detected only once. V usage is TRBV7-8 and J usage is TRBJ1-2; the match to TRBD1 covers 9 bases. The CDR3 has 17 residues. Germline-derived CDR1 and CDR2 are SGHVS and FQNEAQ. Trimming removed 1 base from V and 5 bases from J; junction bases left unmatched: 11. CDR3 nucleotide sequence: TGTGCCAGCAGCTTAGTCCGGGACAGGGAACCTGCTTATGGCTACACCTTC. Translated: CASSLVRDREPAYGYTF.

CDR3 protein: CASSNRGRYEQYF. The CDR3 coding sequence is TGTGCCAGCAGCAACAGGGGGCGGTACGAGCAGTACTTC. The chain links TRBV6-6 to TRBJ2-7, with 9 positions matching TRBD1. V shed 6 bases and J 4 bases; nucleotides not matched to a gene: 4. This CDR3 region has 13 residues. In germline, CDR1 is MNHNY, CDR2 SVGAGI (reference sequence).

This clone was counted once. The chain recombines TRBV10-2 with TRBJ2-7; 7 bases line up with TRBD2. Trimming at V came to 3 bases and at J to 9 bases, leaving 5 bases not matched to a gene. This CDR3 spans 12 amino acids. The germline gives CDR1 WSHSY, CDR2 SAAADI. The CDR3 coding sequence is TGCGCCAGCAGTGATAGGCGGGAGCGGCAGTACTTC. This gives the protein CASSDRRERQYF.

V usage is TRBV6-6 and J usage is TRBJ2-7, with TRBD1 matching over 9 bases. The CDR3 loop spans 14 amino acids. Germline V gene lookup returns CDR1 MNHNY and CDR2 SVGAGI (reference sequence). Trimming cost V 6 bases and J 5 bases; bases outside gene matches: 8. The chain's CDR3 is CASRSGTGSHEQYF. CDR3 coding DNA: TGTGCCAGCAGATCCGGGACAGGGTCCCACGAGCAGTACTTC.